This TCR beta chain was obtained from a study of multiple sclerosis patients with progressive multifocal leukoencephalopathy. The study's findings and limits: Lower normalized Shannon entropy suggested reduced TRB diversity in most PML patients.

Stated time point: around 13 months of natalizumab therapy. Multiple sclerosis patients on natalizumab who never developed PML served as longitudinally sampled controls. Losses at the gene ends were 2 bases for V and 5 bases for J; bases not matched to a gene: 4. The CDR3 is 15 amino acids. Looked up from germline, CDR1 is SGHRS and CDR2 is YFSETQ. The survey-level immunoSEQ assay was used. Every PCR reaction included synthetic inline CDR3 controls for all V-J pairings. Some clones are missing from TCRdb's copy, which holds only in-frame ones; the method was immunoSEQ multiplex PCR. The data contain some 27,000 clones, around 89% of them singletons. A remark on this clone: The target antigen is unknown.

This clonotype was sampled from a human donor with multiple sclerosis. V gene TRBV5-1 combines with J gene TRBJ2-1; 10 bases line up with TRBD1. The specimen was PBMCs, collected from a patient treated with natalizumab. DNA for the CDR3: TGCGCCAGCAGCTTCGCGGGACAGGGGCACAATGAGCAGTTCTTC. Amino acids: CASSFAGQGHNEQFF. Supplemented by reference TRBV5-1 and TRBJ2-1, the full variable domain reads KAGVTQTPRYLIKTRGQQVTLSCSPISGHRSVSWYQQTPGQGLQFLFEYFSETQRNKGNFPGRFSGRQFSNSRSEMNVSTLELGDSALYLCASSFAGQGHNEQFFGPGTRLTVL.